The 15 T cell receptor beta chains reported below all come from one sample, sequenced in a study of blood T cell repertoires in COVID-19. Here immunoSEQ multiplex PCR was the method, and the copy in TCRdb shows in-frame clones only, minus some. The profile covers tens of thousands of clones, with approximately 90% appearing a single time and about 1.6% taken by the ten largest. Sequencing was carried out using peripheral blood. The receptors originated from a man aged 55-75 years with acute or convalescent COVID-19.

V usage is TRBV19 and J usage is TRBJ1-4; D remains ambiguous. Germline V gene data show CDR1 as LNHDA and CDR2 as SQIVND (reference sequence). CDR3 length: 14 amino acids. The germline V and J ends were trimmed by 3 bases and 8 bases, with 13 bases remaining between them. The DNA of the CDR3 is TGTGCCAGTAGTATTGAGGGCACCCGAGAAAAACTGTTTTTT. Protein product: CASSIEGTREKLFF. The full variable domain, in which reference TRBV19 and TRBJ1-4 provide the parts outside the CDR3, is DGGITQSPKYLFRKEGQNVTLSCEQNLNHDAMYWYRQDPGQGLRLIYYSQIVNDFQKGDIAEGYSVSREKKESFPLTVTSAQKNPTAFYLCASSIEGTREKLFFGSGTQLSVL.

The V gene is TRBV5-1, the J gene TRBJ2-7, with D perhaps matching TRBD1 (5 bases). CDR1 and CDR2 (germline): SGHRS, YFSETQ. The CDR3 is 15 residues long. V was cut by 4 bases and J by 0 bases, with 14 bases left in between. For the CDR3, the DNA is TGCGCCAGCAGCGGCGGACCGACAGACTCCTACGAGCAGTACTTC. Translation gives CASSGGPTDSYEQYF.

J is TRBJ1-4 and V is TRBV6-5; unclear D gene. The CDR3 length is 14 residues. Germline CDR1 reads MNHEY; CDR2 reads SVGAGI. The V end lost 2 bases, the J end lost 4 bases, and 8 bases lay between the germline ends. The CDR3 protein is CASSYRGINEKLFF. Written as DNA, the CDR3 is TGTGCCAGCAGTTACAGAGGGATTAATGAAAAACTGTTTTTT.

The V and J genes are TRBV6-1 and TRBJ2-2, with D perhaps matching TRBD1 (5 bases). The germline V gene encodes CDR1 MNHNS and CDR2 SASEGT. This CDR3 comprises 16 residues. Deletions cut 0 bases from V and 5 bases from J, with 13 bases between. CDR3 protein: CASSEAPRTRTGELFF. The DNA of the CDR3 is TGTGCCAGCAGTGAAGCCCCCCGGACACGTACCGGGGAGCTGTTTTTT.

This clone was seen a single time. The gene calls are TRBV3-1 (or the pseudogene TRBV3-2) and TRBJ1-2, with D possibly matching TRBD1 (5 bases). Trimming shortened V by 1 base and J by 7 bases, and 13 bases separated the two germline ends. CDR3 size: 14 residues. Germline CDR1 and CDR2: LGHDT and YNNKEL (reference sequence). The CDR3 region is CASSQGVRGGGYTF. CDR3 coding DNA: TGTGCCAGCAGCCAAGGGGTGCGGGGGGGTGGCTACACCTTC.

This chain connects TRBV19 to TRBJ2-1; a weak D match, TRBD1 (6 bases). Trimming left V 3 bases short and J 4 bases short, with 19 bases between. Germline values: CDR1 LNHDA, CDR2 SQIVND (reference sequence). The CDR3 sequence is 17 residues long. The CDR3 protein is CASSIPRQALFYNEQFF. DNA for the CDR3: TGTGCCAGTAGTATTCCCCGACAGGCCCTGTTTTACAATGAGCAGTTCTTC.

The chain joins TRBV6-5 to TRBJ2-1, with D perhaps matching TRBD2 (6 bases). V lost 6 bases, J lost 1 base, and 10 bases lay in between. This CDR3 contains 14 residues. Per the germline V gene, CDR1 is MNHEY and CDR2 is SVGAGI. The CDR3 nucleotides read TGTGCCAGCAGGCGGGGCGCTTCCTACAATGAGCAGTTCTTC. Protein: CASRRGASYNEQFF.

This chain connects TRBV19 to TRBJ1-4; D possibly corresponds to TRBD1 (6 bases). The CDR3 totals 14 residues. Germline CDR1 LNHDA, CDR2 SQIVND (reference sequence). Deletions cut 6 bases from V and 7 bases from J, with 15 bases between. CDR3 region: CASSTGQISEKLFF. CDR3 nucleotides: TGTGCCAGTAGCACTGGACAGATCTCTGAAAAACTGTTTTTT.

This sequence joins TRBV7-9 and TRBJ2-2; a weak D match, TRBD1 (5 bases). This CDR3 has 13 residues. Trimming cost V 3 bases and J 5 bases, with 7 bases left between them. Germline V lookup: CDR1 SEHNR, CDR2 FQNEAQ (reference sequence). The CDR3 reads CASSFSGTGELFF. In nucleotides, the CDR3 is TGTGCCAGCAGCTTCTCAGGGACCGGGGAGCTGTTTTTT.

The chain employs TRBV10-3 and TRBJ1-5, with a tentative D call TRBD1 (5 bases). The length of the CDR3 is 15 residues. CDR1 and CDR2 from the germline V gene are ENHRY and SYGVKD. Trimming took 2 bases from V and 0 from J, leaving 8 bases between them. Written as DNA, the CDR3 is TGTGCCATCAGTGAGCCGGACACTAGCAATCAGCCCCAGCATTTT. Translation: CAISEPDTSNQPQHF.

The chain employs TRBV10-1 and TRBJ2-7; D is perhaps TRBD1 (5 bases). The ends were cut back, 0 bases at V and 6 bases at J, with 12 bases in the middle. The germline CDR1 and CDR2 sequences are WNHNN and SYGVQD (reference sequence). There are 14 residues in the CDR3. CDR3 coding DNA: TGCGCCAGCAGTGAGTCGGGGCTCGAGGCCGAGCAGTACTTC. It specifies CASSESGLEAEQYF.

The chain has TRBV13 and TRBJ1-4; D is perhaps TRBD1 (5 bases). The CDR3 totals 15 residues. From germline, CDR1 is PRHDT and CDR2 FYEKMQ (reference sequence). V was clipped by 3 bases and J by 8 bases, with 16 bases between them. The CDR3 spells CASSFARQGGEKLFF. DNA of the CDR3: TGTGCCAGCAGCTTTGCTAGGCAGGGAGGGGAAAAACTGTTTTTT.

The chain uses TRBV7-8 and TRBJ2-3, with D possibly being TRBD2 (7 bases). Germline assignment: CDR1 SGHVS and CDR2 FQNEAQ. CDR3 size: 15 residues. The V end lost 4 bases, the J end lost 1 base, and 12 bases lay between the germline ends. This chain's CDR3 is CASSWGAGGTDTQYF. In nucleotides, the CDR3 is TGTGCCAGCAGCTGGGGGGCGGGGGGCACAGATACGCAGTATTTT. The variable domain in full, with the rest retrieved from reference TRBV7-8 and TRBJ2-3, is GAGVSQSPRYKVAKRGQDVALRCDPISGHVSLFWYQQALGQGPEFLTYFQNEAQLDKSGLPSDRFFAERPEGSVSTLKIQRTQQEDSAVYLCASSWGAGGTDTQYFGPGTRLTVL.

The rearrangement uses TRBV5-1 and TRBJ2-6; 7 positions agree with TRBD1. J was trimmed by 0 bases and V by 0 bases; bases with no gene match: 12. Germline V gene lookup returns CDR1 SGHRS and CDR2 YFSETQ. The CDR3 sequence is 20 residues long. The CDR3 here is CASSLGPLQGPSSGANVLTF. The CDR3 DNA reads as TGCGCCAGCAGCTTGGGCCCCTTACAGGGGCCAAGCTCTGGGGCCAACGTCCTGACTTTC.

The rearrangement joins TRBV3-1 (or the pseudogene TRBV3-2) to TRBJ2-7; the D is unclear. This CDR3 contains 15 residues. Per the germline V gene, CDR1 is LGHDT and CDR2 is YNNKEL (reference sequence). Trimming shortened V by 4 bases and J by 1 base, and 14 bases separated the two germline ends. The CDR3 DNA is TGTGCCAGCAGCCGGAACAGCCTTGGATCCTACGAGCAGTACTTC. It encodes CASSRNSLGSYEQYF.